What follows is one TCR beta chain and its context. Antigen unknown. Extracted total RNA amounted to at least 5.5 micrograms for each sample. Trimming pared 5 bases from V and 11 bases from J, leaving 18 bases between. CDR3 length: 13 amino acids. Germline loops: CDR1 MNHEY, CDR2 SMNVEV (reference sequence). The data were taken from a study of blood T cells in healthy people across ages. Study results and caveats: Older age coincided with a roughly linear decline in TCR beta diversity per million T cells.

It was with a sample-barcoded 5' primer and a J-beta primer mix that a second PCR of roughly 7 to 12 cycles was run. TCRdb reprocessed the 5' RACE reads with MiXCR, giving one entry per CDR3 protein. The profile covers 650,000 to 800,000 distinct CDR3 sequences, with 40% to 65% appearing a single time and around an eighth taken by the ten largest. V and J are TRBV27 and TRBJ2-5; possibly TRBD1 for D (6 bases). The sample comprised blood. This clonotype was sampled from an elderly woman in good health. DNA for the CDR3: TGTGCCAGCAGTGTACCCGGGACAATGAGGCAGTACTTC. This sequence encodes CASSVPGTMRQYF.